The rows below give T cell receptor beta chains drawn from one sample of a study of OX40 agonist ivuxolimab in advanced cancers. The table came from immunoSEQ multiplex PCR; TCRdb's copy has only in-frame clones and leaves some out. The repertoire holds fewer than 25,000 clones, 85% to 90% seen once, with 50% to 65% in the top ten. The specimen was CD4+ or CD8+ T cells sorted from blood, collected in a trial of the OX40 agonist ivuxolimab. The receptors come from an adult with an advanced solid tumor such as melanoma, head and neck, liver or kidney cancer. Each CDR3 is given with its conserved first and last residue. D genes are given only for firm matches. A clone size is listed for some rows: how often the clone was seen (once, few, many), or a class if it is expanded.

V	J	size	D	CDR3	DNA
TRBV6-5	TRBJ2-7	-	TRBD2	CASSAELAGTYEQYF	TGTGCCAGCAGTGCTGAACTAGCGGGAACCTACGAGCAGTACTTC
TRBV19	TRBJ2-2	-	TRBD2	CASCLAAGGTGELFF	TGTGCCAGTTGCTTAGCGGCGGGAGGCACCGGGGAGCTGTTTTTT
TRBV28	TRBJ2-3	-	-	CASSQDRPDTQYF	TGTGCCAGCAGTCAAGACAGGCCAGATACGCAGTATTTT
TRBV4-3	TRBJ2-7	few	-	CASSQEDKPPYEQYF	TGCGCCAGCAGCCAAGAGGACAAGCCTCCCTACGAGCAGTACTTC
TRBV4-3	TRBJ2-7	-	-	CASSQEIKVSYEQYF	TGCGCCAGCAGCCAAGAAATAAAGGTATCCTACGAGCAGTACTTC
TRBV9	TRBJ2-2	-	-	CASRSGTGELFF	TGTGCCAGCAGGAGTGGGACCGGGGAGCTGTTTTTT
TRBV7-3	TRBJ2-5	-	-	CASSLSSQETQYF	TGTGCCAGCAGCCTCTCATCCCAAGAGACCCAGTACTTC
TRBV27	TRBJ2-7	-	TRBD2	CASSKTSGSEQYF	TGTGCCAGCAGTAAGACTAGCGGGAGCGAGCAGTACTTC
TRBV7-8	TRBJ2-2	-	-	CASSLGAGELFF	TGTGCCAGCAGCTTAGGGGCCGGGGAGCTGTTTTTT
TRBV6-5	TRBJ2-7	-	TRBD2	CASSLSAGGLHEQYF	TGTGCCAGCAGCCTTTCAGCGGGAGGGCTCCACGAGCAGTACTTC
TRBV11-2	TRBJ2-7	-	TRBD1	CASSSGQAALYEQYF	TGTGCCAGCAGCTCGGGACAGGCCGCTCTCTACGAGCAGTACTTC
TRBV4-1	TRBJ2-1	few	-	CASSQERRGRNEQFF	TGCGCCAGCAGCCAAGAACGGAGGGGTAGAAATGAGCAGTTCTTC
TRBV19	TRBJ2-4	-	-	CASSPGRGGGNIQYF	TGTGCCAGTAGTCCGGGCAGGGGCGGGGGAAACATTCAGTACTTC
TRBV27	TRBJ2-2	-	-	CASSFVTGELFF	TGTGCCAGCAGTTTTGTGACAGGGGAGCTGTTTTTT
TRBV6-5	TRBJ2-3	-	-	CASSYSGGSTDTQYF	TGTGCCAGCAGTTACTCCGGGGGTAGCACAGATACGCAGTATTTT
TRBV7-2	TRBJ2-3	-	-	CASSQVPGNTQYF	TGTGCCAGCAGCCAGGTTCCGGGTAATACGCAGTATTTT
TRBV7-3	TRBJ2-1	few	TRBD2	CASSLSRTSGNEQFF	TGTGCCAGCAGCTTATCCAGGACTAGCGGCAATGAGCAGTTCTTC
TRBV7-8	TRBJ1-1	-	-	CASSFWGTEAFF	TGTGCCAGCAGCTTCTGGGGTACTGAAGCTTTCTTT
TRBV5-1	TRBJ2-3	-	-	CASSLVHRNTDTQYF	TGCGCCAGCAGCTTGGTGCACAGGAACACAGATACGCAGTATTTT
TRBV28	TRBJ2-2	-	-	CASSWSDTGELFF	TGTGCCAGCAGTTGGTCGGACACCGGGGAGCTGTTTTTT
TRBV29-1	TRBJ2-1	-	-	CSVHAEGNEQFF	TGCAGCGTGCACGCGGAGGGTAATGAGCAGTTCTTC
TRBV6-1	TRBJ1-1	few	-	CASSEAPEQNTEAFF	TGTGCCAGCAGTGAAGCTCCGGAACAGAACACTGAAGCTTTCTTT
TRBV4-3	TRBJ2-7	-	TRBD1	CASSPYRDSYEQYF	TGCGCCAGCAGCCCTTATCGGGACAGCTACGAGCAGTACTTC
TRBV5-1	TRBJ1-4	-	-	CASSPTATNEKLFF	TGCGCCAGCAGCCCGACCGCGACTAATGAAAAACTGTTTTTT
TRBV30	TRBJ1-4	-	TRBD1	CAWSAETGHKLFF	TGTGCCTGGAGTGCGGAGACAGGGCATAAACTGTTTTTT
TRBV7-2	TRBJ2-7	-	-	CASSVRGYEQYF	TGTGCCAGCAGCGTCAGGGGTTACGAGCAGTACTTC
TRBV7-6	TRBJ2-2	-	-	CASSFIQSATGELFF	TGTGCCAGCAGCTTTATACAATCCGCCACCGGGGAGCTGTTTTTT